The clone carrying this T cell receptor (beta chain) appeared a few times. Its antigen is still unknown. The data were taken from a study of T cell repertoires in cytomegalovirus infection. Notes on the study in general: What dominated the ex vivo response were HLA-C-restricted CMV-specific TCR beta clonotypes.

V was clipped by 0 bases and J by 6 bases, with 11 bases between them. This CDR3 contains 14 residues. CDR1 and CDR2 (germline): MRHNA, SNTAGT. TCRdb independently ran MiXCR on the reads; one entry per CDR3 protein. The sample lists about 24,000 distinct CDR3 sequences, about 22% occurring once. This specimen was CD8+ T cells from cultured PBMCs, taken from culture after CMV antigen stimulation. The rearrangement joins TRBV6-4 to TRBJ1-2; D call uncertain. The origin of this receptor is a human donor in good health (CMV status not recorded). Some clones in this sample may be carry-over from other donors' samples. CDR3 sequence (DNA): TGTGCCAGCAGTGACTCACCAGATGGAGATGGCTACACCTTC. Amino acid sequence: CASSDSPDGDGYTF.